The clone carrying this T cell receptor (beta chain) was detected many times. This sample is drawn from a study of T cells in Graves' hyperthyroidism and ophthalmopathy. Germline V CDR1 and CDR2: LNHDA, SQIVND (reference sequence). This CDR3 region has 14 residues. Trimming shortened V by 5 bases and J by 0 bases, and 8 bases separated the two germline ends. The investigators amplified TCR beta CDR3 regions from RNA transcripts. The study used the HTBI primer set for a first-round RT-PCR of the TCR CDR3. TCRdb analysed the multiplex PCR reads with MiXCR anew, one entry per CDR3 protein. The sample includes around 690,000 distinct CDR3 sequences, roughly 17% of them seen just once. For Graves' hyperthyroidism to be stable, ophthalmopathy could not progress within 18 months. Criteria for exclusion of patients were uncontrolled infection, other autoimmune disease, pregnancy or lactation.

Sequencing was done on a sample of blood. The V and J genes are TRBV19 and TRBJ2-1; D not certain. This TCR came from a man between 50 and 59 years old with Graves' hyperthyroidism. The CDR3 reads CASSPTSSYNEQFF. DNA of the CDR3: TGTGCCAGTAGTCCGACGAGCTCCTACAATGAGCAGTTCTTC. Full variable domain (missing parts from reference TRBV19 and TRBJ2-1): DGGITQSPKYLFRKEGQNVTLSCEQNLNHDAMYWYRQDPGQGLRLIYYSQIVNDFQKGDIAEGYSVSREKKESFPLTVTSAQKNPTAFYLCASSPTSSYNEQFFGPGTRLTVL.